The clone carrying this T cell receptor beta chain was found many times. Its matching antigen is unknown. This sample was taken from a study of T cell repertoires in cytomegalovirus infection. Study-wide context: It was the public TCR beta signatures that indicated both CMV infection and matching HLA type.

CDR3 length equals 16 residues. The V end was cut by 0 bases, the J end by 1 base, with 9 bases between. Germline-derived CDR1 and CDR2 are SGHVS and FQNEAQ. Study observations and caveats: HLA-C-restricted CMV clonotypes gave the most frequent clonotype in two of eight donors. Using cumulative public TCR beta family frequency, the authors identified those who carried CMV together with the relevant HLA.

MiXCR was run by TCRdb on the reads, yielding one entry per CDR3 protein. The sample yields some 150,000 distinct CDR3 sequences, approximately 5.9% seen once. This receptor was taken from a human donor in good health (CMV status not recorded). Some clones in this sample may be carry-over from other donors' samples. V usage is TRBV7-8 and J usage is TRBJ2-2; D unresolved. The sequenced sample was PBMCs. CDR3 region: CASSLARPQNTGELFF. The DNA for the CDR3 is TGTGCCAGCAGCTTAGCAAGGCCGCAGAACACCGGGGAGCTGTTTTTT.